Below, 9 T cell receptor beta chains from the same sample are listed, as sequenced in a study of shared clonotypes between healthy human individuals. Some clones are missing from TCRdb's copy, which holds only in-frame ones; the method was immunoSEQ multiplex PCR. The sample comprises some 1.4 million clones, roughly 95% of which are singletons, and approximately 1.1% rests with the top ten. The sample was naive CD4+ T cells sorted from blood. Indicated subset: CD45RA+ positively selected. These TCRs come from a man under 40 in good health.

The CDR3 nucleotides are TGTGCCAGCTCACCAGGGGACAGTGAAGCTTTCTTT. Its translation: CASSPGDSEAFF. The chain joins TRBV18 to TRBJ1-1, with TRBD1 matching 7 bases. J was trimmed by 7 bases and V by 2 bases; bases with no gene match: 1. Germline CDR1 reads KGHSH; CDR2 reads LQKENI. CDR3 length: 12 amino acids. The variable domain in full, with the rest retrieved from reference TRBV18 and TRBJ1-1, is NAGVMQNPRHLVRRRGQEARLRCSPMKGHSHVYWYRQLPEEGLKFMVYLQKENIIDESGMPKERFSAEFPKEGPSILRIQQVVRGDSAAYFCASSPGDSEAFFGQGTRLTVV.

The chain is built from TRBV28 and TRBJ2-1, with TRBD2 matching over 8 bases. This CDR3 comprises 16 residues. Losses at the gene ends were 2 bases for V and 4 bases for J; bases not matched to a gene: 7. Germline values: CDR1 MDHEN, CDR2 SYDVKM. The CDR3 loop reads CASSLGGTREYNEQFF. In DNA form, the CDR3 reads TGTGCCAGCAGTTTAGGTGGGACTAGGGAATACAATGAGCAGTTCTTC. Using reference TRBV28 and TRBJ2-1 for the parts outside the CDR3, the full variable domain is DVKVTQSSRYLVKRTGEKVFLECVQDMDHENMFWYRQDPGLGLRLIYFSYDVKMKEKGDIPEGYSVSREKKERFSLILESASTNQTSMYLCASSLGGTREYNEQFFGPGTRLTVL.

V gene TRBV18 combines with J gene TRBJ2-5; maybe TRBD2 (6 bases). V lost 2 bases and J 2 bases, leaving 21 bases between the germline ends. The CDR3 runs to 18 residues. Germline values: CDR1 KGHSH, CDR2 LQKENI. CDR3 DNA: TGTGCCAGCTCACCAAGTTTCAGGGAGGAGTACGAACAAGAGACCCAGTACTTC. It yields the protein CASSPSFREEYEQETQYF.

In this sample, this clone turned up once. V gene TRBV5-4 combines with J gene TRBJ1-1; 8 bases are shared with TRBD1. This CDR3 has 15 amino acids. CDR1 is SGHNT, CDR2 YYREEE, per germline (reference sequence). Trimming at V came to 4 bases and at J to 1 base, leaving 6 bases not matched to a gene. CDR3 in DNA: TGTGCCAGCAGCCACGACAGGGGACGGAACACTGAAGCTTTCTTT. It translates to CASSHDRGRNTEAFF.

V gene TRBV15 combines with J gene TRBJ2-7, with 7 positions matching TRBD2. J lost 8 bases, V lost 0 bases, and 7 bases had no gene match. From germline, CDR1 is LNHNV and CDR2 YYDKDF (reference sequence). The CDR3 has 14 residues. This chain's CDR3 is CATSRDWASGKQYF. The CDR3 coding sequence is TGTGCCACCAGCAGAGATTGGGCTAGCGGCAAGCAGTACTTC.

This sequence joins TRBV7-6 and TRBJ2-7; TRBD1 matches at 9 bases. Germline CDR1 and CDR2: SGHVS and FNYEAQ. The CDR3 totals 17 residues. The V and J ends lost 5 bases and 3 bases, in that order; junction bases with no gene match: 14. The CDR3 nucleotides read TGTGCCAGCAGCCCAAACCCGGGACAGGGTGTAAGCTACGAGCAGTACTTC. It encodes CASSPNPGQGVSYEQYF.

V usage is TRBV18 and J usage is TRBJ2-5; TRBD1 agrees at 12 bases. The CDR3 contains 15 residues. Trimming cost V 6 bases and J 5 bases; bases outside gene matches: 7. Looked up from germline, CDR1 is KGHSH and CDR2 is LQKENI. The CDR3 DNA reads TGTGCCAGCTCCAGGGGGACAGGGGGCTTGGAGACCCAGTACTTC. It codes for CASSRGTGGLETQYF.

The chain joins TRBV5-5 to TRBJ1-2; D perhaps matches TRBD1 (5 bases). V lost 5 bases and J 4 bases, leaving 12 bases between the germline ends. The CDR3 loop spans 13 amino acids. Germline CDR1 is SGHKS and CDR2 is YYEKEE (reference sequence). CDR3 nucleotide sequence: TGTGCCAGCAGTAACAGGTTTACCTATGGCTACACCTTC. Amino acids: CASSNRFTYGYTF.

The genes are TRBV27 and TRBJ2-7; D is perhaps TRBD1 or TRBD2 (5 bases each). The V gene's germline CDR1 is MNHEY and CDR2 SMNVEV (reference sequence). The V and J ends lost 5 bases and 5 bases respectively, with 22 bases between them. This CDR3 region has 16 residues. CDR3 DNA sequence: TGTGCCAGCAGTCAAACCCGGGACCAGTTAGAAGACGAGCAGTACTTC. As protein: CASSQTRDQLEDEQYF.